The next 29 T cell receptor beta chains were all read from a single sample in a study of T cells in Graves' hyperthyroidism and ophthalmopathy. From RNA transcripts, TCR beta CDR3 regions were amplified. HTBI primers drove first-round RT-PCR of the TCR CDR3. TCRdb re-called the multiplex PCR reads through MiXCR, storing one row per CDR3 protein. The table records over 400,000 distinct CDR3 sequences, under 25% of them present only once. Sequencing was done on a sample of blood. Receptors originate from a woman in her sixties or seventies with Graves' ophthalmopathy.

This chain uses TRBV4-1 with TRBJ1-1; D unresolved. The germline gives CDR1 MGHRA, CDR2 YSYEKL. V lost 0 bases and J lost 4, with 12 bases in between. The CDR3 is 15 amino acids. The chain's CDR3 is CASSQDQGLRTEAFF. For the CDR3, the DNA is TGCGCCAGCAGCCAAGACCAAGGGCTCCGCACTGAAGCTTTCTTT.

There are many counts of this clonotype. This sequence joins TRBV12-3 or TRBV12-4 and TRBJ1-6; TRBD1 matches at 7 bases. Trimming removed 1 base from V and 7 bases from J; junction bases left unmatched: 1. The CDR3 loop spans 14 amino acids. CDR3 sequence (DNA): TGTGCCAGCAGTTTAGTGACAGGGAATTCACCCCTCCACTTT. Protein product: CASSLVTGNSPLHF.

At least ten counts were recorded for this clonotype. The chain employs TRBV12-3 or TRBV12-4 and TRBJ2-4; 9 positions agree with TRBD2. Trimming at V came to 3 bases and at J to 8 bases, leaving 8 bases not matched to a gene. This CDR3 has 15 amino acids. CDR3 nucleotide sequence: TGTGCCAGCAGTTTGGCAGGACTAGCGTCACACATTCAGTACTTC. It translates to CASSLAGLASHIQYF.

This clonotype showed up just a few times. V gene TRBV28 combines with J gene TRBJ2-5; 9 nucleotides align to TRBD2. V lost 6 bases to trimming and J lost 5 bases; unmatched junction nucleotides: 10. Germline CDR1 is MDHEN and CDR2 is SYDVKM. The CDR3 runs to 15 residues. The CDR3: CASSNSAGGQETQYF. In DNA form, the CDR3 reads TGTGCCAGCAGCAACAGTGCGGGAGGGCAGGAGACCCAGTACTTC. Filled out from reference TRBV28 and TRBJ2-5, the complete variable domain reads DVKVTQSSRYLVKRTGEKVFLECVQDMDHENMFWYRQDPGLGLRLIYFSYDVKMKEKGDIPEGYSVSREKKERFSLILESASTNQTSMYLCASSNSAGGQETQYFGPGTRLLVL.

CDR3 amino acids: CASSYHRTGMSVRTSTDTQYF. CDR3 sequence (DNA): TGTGCCAGCAGTTACCATAGGACAGGGATGTCTGTAAGGACTAGCACAGATACGCAGTATTTT. The chain links TRBV6-6 to TRBJ2-3, with 8 bases matching TRBD1. Per the germline V gene, CDR1 is MNHNY and CDR2 is SVGAGI (reference sequence). V lost 2 bases and J lost 0; bases outside the gene matches: 19. The CDR3 spans 21 residues.

In its sample, this clonotype was seen many times. This chain connects TRBV2 to TRBJ2-5, with D unresolved. Germline V gene sequence: CDR1 SNHLY, CDR2 FYNNEI. Trimming took 3 bases from V and 3 from J, leaving 11 bases between them. This CDR3 spans 14 amino acids. The chain's CDR3 is CASSENPFEETQYF. DNA of the CDR3: TGTGCCAGCAGTGAGAACCCCTTCGAAGAGACCCAGTACTTC.

This clonotype was counted between two and nine times. The chain links TRBV3-1 to TRBJ2-2; 8 bases line up with TRBD1. Germline V CDR1 and CDR2: LGHDT, YNNKEL (reference sequence). The CDR3 is made up of 16 amino acids. V shed 1 base and J 7 bases; nucleotides not matched to a gene: 8. CDR3 protein: CASSQGTGTLIGELFF. The CDR3 DNA reads TGTGCCAGCAGCCAAGGGACAGGGACGTTAATCGGGGAGCTGTTTTTT.

The chain couples TRBV28 to TRBJ2-7; no reliable D call. The length of the CDR3 is 13 residues. CDR1 is MDHEN and CDR2 is SYDVKM in the germline V gene. V shed 7 bases and J shed 0 bases, with 10 bases lying between them. The CDR3 DNA sequence: TGTGCCAGCACCCGACCGTCCTCCTACGAGCAGTACTTC. Translated, it gives CASTRPSSYEQYF.

Many counts were recorded for this clonotype. The chain combines TRBV7-9 with TRBJ2-7, with D maybe TRBD1 (6 bases). CDR3 length: 14 residues. CDR1 and CDR2 from the germline V gene are SEHNR and FQNEAQ (reference sequence). The V and J ends lost 5 bases and 0 bases respectively, with 11 bases between them. The CDR3 here is CASSLGQLSYEQYF. For the CDR3, the DNA is TGTGCCAGCAGCCTCGGACAGCTCTCCTACGAGCAGTACTTC.

This clonotype was observed many times. The V gene is TRBV3-1, the J gene TRBJ1-2, with D perhaps matching TRBD1 (5 bases). The ends were cut back, 0 bases at V and 8 bases at J, with 19 bases in the middle. Germline V gene lookup returns CDR1 LGHDT and CDR2 YNNKEL (reference sequence). The CDR3 runs 16 residues. The chain's CDR3 is CASSQERAGTPTGYTF. The CDR3 bases are TGTGCCAGCAGCCAAGAACGAGCCGGGACCCCGACAGGCTACACCTTC.

This clonotype was found many times. The J gene is TRBJ1-4, the V gene TRBV28; D is unresolved. The length of the CDR3 is 13 residues. Trimming cost V 6 bases and J 6 bases, with 11 bases left between them. From germline, CDR1 is MDHEN and CDR2 SYDVKM. The CDR3 here is CASSKTRDEKLFF. The CDR3 DNA reads as TGTGCCAGCAGCAAGACGCGGGATGAAAAACTGTTTTTT.

In its sample, this clonotype was seen a few times. This rearrangement joins TRBV10-3 to TRBJ1-1; TRBD1 might be the D (5 bases). CDR1 ENHRY and CDR2 SYGVKD come from the germline V gene. The germline V and J ends were trimmed by 6 bases and 6 bases, with 14 bases remaining between them. The CDR3 is made up of 13 amino acids. CDR3 amino acids: CAISLDSRSEAFF. The CDR3 DNA is TGTGCCATCAGCCTAGACAGTCGGTCTGAAGCTTTCTTT.

In this sample, this clonotype turned up a few times. The chain joins TRBV30 to TRBJ2-5, with D tentatively TRBD2 (5 bases). V was shortened by 3 bases and J by 6 bases, with 11 bases between the two germline ends. The CDR3 spans 12 residues. The germline gives CDR1 GTSNPN, CDR2 SVGIG (reference sequence). The CDR3 sequence: CAWRDFLKTQYF. DNA of the CDR3: TGTGCCTGGAGGGACTTTTTGAAGACCCAGTACTTC.

This sequence joins TRBV7-8 and TRBJ1-1, with 10 bases lining up with TRBD1. The V gene's germline CDR1 is SGHVS and CDR2 FQNEAQ. V trimming: 2 bases; J trimming: 0 bases; junction bases outside the gene matches: 3. The CDR3 is 16 residues long. CDR3 sequence (DNA): TGTGCCAGCAGCTTACGGGGACAGGGGTTGAACACTGAAGCTTTCTTT. Protein sequence: CASSLRGQGLNTEAFF. Filled out from reference TRBV7-8 and TRBJ1-1, the complete variable domain reads GAGVSQSPRYKVAKRGQDVALRCDPISGHVSLFWYQQALGQGPEFLTYFQNEAQLDKSGLPSDRFFAERPEGSVSTLKIQRTQQEDSAVYLCASSLRGQGLNTEAFFGQGTRLTVV.

This sequence joins TRBV10-2 and TRBJ1-5, with a tentative D call TRBD1 (5 bases). Trimming took off 8 bases at V and 7 bases at J, with 18 bases between the two ends. Germline loops: CDR1 WSHSY, CDR2 SAAADI. This CDR3 is built from 14 residues. The CDR3 region is CASSQGGWGQPQHF. CDR3 coding DNA: TGCGCCAGCTCCCAGGGTGGGTGGGGACAGCCCCAGCATTTT.

Many counts were recorded for this clonotype. The V and J genes are TRBV12-3 or TRBV12-4 and TRBJ2-4, with TRBD2 as a possible D gene (6 bases). The V gene lost 4 bases and the J gene lost 2 bases, with 18 bases spanning the gap. This CDR3 comprises 17 residues. CDR3 amino acids: CASSSGTLRLSKNIQYF. The CDR3 DNA reads TGTGCCAGCAGTTCCGGGACTCTCCGACTATCCAAAAACATTCAGTACTTC.

The chain couples TRBV5-1 to TRBJ1-4; D possibly corresponds to TRBD1 (5 bases). CDR1 and CDR2 (germline): SGHRS, YFSETQ. There are 14 residues in the CDR3. The V end was cut by 4 bases, the J end by 4 bases, with 11 bases between. CDR3 nucleotides: TGCGCCAGCAGCGTAGCCGGGGGTAATGAAAAACTGTTTTTT. Protein: CASSVAGGNEKLFF. Supplemented by reference TRBV5-1 and TRBJ1-4, the full variable domain reads KAGVTQTPRYLIKTRGQQVTLSCSPISGHRSVSWYQQTPGQGLQFLFEYFSETQRNKGNFPGRFSGRQFSNSRSEMNVSTLELGDSALYLCASSVAGGNEKLFFGSGTQLSVL.

This clonotype was detected many times. The chain couples TRBV10-3 to TRBJ1-1; maybe TRBD1 (6 bases). V gave up 4 bases and J gave up 1 base, with 13 bases separating them. This CDR3 contains 15 residues. The germline gives CDR1 ENHRY, CDR2 SYGVKD. The CDR3 reads CAISASRGANTEAFF. The CDR3 bases are TGTGCCATCAGTGCCTCCCGGGGGGCGAACACTGAAGCTTTCTTT.

This chain links TRBV3-1 with TRBJ2-5, with 7 bases identical to TRBD2. CDR1 is LGHDT, CDR2 YNNKEL, per germline (reference sequence). Germline trimming cut 4 bases from V and 4 bases from J; bases unmatched to any gene: 9. The CDR3 has 15 residues. CDR3 bases: TGTGCCAGCAGCCGAGGGACTACCCCAGGAGAGACCCAGTACTTC. Translating gives CASSRGTTPGETQYF.

This clonotype was recorded a few times. CDR3 residues: CASFTGTGDGYTF. DNA for the CDR3: TGTGCCAGCTTTACCGGGACAGGGGACGGCTACACCTTC. This chain connects TRBV11-2 to TRBJ1-2; 10 bases map to TRBD1. CDR1 and CDR2 from the germline V gene are SGHAT and FQNNGV. This CDR3 spans 13 amino acids. Trimming took 8 bases from V and 8 from J; bases not matched to a gene: 8. Full variable domain (remainder filled in from reference TRBV11-2 and TRBJ1-2): EAGVAQSPRYKIIEKRQSVAFWCNPISGHATLYWYQQILGQGPKLLIQFQNNGVVDDSQLPKDRFSAERLKGVDSTLKIQPAKLEDSAVYLCASFTGTGDGYTFGSGTRLTVV.

This clonotype was observed a few times. This chain connects TRBV12-3 or TRBV12-4 to TRBJ2-7, with a possible D match to TRBD2 (6 bases). Trimming shortened V by 7 bases and J by 3 bases, and 13 bases separated the two germline ends. This CDR3 comprises 13 residues. The DNA of the CDR3 is TGTGCCAGCAAATGGAGGGGAGGCTACGAGCAGTACTTC. It translates to CASKWRGGYEQYF.

The V call is TRBV5-1, the J call TRBJ1-1; weak D call: TRBD1 (6 bases). Trimming took 3 bases from V and 8 from J, leaving 14 bases between them. Germline V CDR1 and CDR2: SGHRS, YFSETQ. The CDR3 contains 13 residues. CDR3 nucleotide sequence: TGCGCCAGCAGCTCCCTTAGGACAGCAGAAGCTTTCTTT. Protein: CASSSLRTAEAFF. The complete variable domain, with remaining parts taken from reference TRBV5-1 and TRBJ1-1, reads KAGVTQTPRYLIKTRGQQVTLSCSPISGHRSVSWYQQTPGQGLQFLFEYFSETQRNKGNFPGRFSGRQFSNSRSEMNVSTLELGDSALYLCASSSLRTAEAFFGQGTRLTVV.

V is TRBV19 and J is TRBJ2-3; TRBD2 agrees at 9 bases. Per the germline V gene, CDR1 is LNHDA and CDR2 is SQIVND (reference sequence). This CDR3 is built from 16 residues. Trimming took 1 base from V and 6 from J; bases not matched to a gene: 8. The CDR3 DNA is TGTGCCAGTAGTATAGGGAATAGCGGGAGAAAGGATACGCAGTATTTT. Translating gives CASSIGNSGRKDTQYF.

The chain is built from TRBV27 and TRBJ1-5, with D possibly being TRBD1 (5 bases). Trimming pared 10 bases from V and 2 bases from J, leaving 18 bases between. CDR3 length: 15 amino acids. Germline lookup yields CDR1 MNHEY and CDR2 SMNVEV (reference sequence). The CDR3 DNA follows: TGTGCCACCGGGGCGGGGGTGTCGGGCAATCAGCCCCAGCATTTT. It specifies CATGAGVSGNQPQHF.

This chain connects TRBV9 to TRBJ2-7; 7 bases line up with TRBD1. Germline CDR1 and CDR2: SGDLS and YYNGEE. V was pared by 0 bases and J by 6 bases, with 9 bases of the junction left unmatched. There are 15 residues in the CDR3. This CDR3 reads CASSVGGRGMFEQYF. The DNA of the CDR3 is TGTGCCAGCAGCGTAGGTGGCAGGGGGATGTTCGAGCAGTACTTC.

The chain couples TRBV7-3 to TRBJ2-1; tentative D call: TRBD2 (6 bases). Germline V gene data show CDR1 as SGHTA and CDR2 as FQGTGA. V was trimmed by 4 bases and J by 8 bases, leaving 15 bases between them. This CDR3 has 14 amino acids. As DNA, the CDR3 is TGTGCCAGCAGCTCATACGCCCTAGCGCATGAGCAGTTCTTC. Its protein is CASSSYALAHEQFF.

V and J are TRBV3-1 and TRBJ2-5, with D possibly called TRBD1 or TRBD2 (6 bases each). The CDR3 has 15 residues. V lost 6 bases and J 4 bases, leaving 18 bases between the germline ends. Germline V gene sequence: CDR1 LGHDT, CDR2 YNNKEL (reference sequence). CDR3 sequence reads: CASSSLGSRGETQYF. The DNA for the CDR3 is TGTGCCAGCAGTTCCCTCGGGAGCAGGGGAGAGACCCAGTACTTC.

This clonotype was counted many times. The genes are TRBV2 and TRBJ2-3; D ambiguous. The CDR3 loop spans 13 amino acids. The germline CDR1 and CDR2 sequences are SNHLY and FYNNEI. Trimming removed 6 bases from V and 2 bases from J, with 9 bases in between. As DNA, the CDR3 is TGTGCCAGCAGGAGAGATTACACAGATACGCAGTATTTT. Protein product: CASRRDYTDTQYF.

The CDR3 region is CASSPHGIKETQYF. The CDR3 coding sequence is TGTGCCAGCAGTCCCCATGGGATTAAAGAGACCCAGTACTTC. The chain links TRBV27 to TRBJ2-5; D gene ambiguous. Germline V gene sequence: CDR1 MNHEY, CDR2 SMNVEV (reference sequence). This CDR3 contains 14 residues. V lost 5 bases and J 3 bases, leaving 13 bases between the germline ends.